This TCR beta chain was recorded in a study of OX40 agonist ivuxolimab in advanced cancers. Study details: Prior therapy, whether anti-PD-1, anti-PD-L1 or anti-CTLA-4, was allowed, and less than 45% had some. Study observations and caveats: Relative to CD4+ cells, CD8+ T cells on average had more expanded clones. Among some nonresponders, normalized T-cell clonal expansion was also low.

Method: immunoSEQ multiplex PCR; TCRdb's copy keeps in-frame clones and lacks some. Counted here are under 70,000 clones, 92% occurring once; the ten biggest clones make up 6% to 8.5%. Note on this clone: What it recognizes is unknown.

Germline values: CDR1 SGHDT, CDR2 YYEEEE. With 0 bases removed from V and 3 bases from J, the gap between germline ends came to 7 bases. The CDR3 consists of 13 residues. With baseline, cycle 4 day 1, and cycle 7 day 1 as timepoints, blood was sampled. Sequenced material: CD4+ or CD8+ T cells sorted from blood, taken in a trial of the OX40 agonist ivuxolimab. This TCR came from an adult with an advanced solid tumor such as melanoma, head and neck, liver or kidney cancer. V and J are TRBV5-6 and TRBJ2-7; no definite D call. DNA for the CDR3: TGTGCCAGCAGCTTGGTAGTAGGCTACGAGCAGTACTTC. Protein: CASSLVVGYEQYF.